This T cell receptor beta chain appears in the sequencing data of a study of cytomegalovirus exposure and HLA in healthy donors. Findings and caveats of the study: TCR beta chains numbering more than 150 were designated cytomegalovirus-associated. First-cohort TCR clusters tended to co-occur in the 130 or so validation repertoires, a later analysis found.

These donors were members of the roughly 110-subject validation cohort, a group separate from the approximately 680-subject first cohort. Profiled with immunoSEQ multiplex PCR; TCRdb holds only in-frame clones, not every one. The table includes some 330,000 clones, 70% to 90% detected once. Points on this clone: Antigen unknown. The junction differs from germline at one of its ends, possibly a read error.

This sequence was found in a woman between 18 and 29 years old in good health and CMV-seronegative. Material for sequencing was PBMCs.

The CDR3 here is CASSPRNSEAFF. The CDR3 DNA reads TGTGCCAGTAGTCCTCGGAACAGTGAAGCTTTCTTT. This chain uses TRBV19 with TRBJ1-1; the D is unclear. This CDR3 region has 12 residues. The germline V gene has CDR1 LNHDA and CDR2 SQIVND (reference sequence).